Described below is a single T cell receptor beta chain sequence and its context. Its antigen remains undetermined. Base qualities are not provided; no much larger clone lies one nucleotide away. TCRdb lists the instrument as Illumina HiSeq 2500. Quantitative 5'-RACE with molecular barcodes was the method used to prepare the TCR beta libraries. In the authors' own workflow: Disease-linked TCR variants were identified with a new computational method built on a probabilistic model of VDJ rearrangement. TCRdb reprocessing: public reads trimmed at Q25 with fastp, clones called with MiXCR, in-frame beta chains kept. Every entry covers one CDR3 protein and lists the most common genes and DNA from its rows. The V and J calls and clone size are TCRdb's, not the authors'. Within this sample are roughly 240,000 distinct CDR3 sequences, with more than 25% of them counted one time only. The ten largest clones represent about 4% of the sample.

The data stem from a study of CD8 T cells in ankylosing spondylitis listed by TCRdb under 2017. With regard to the full study: To find TCR variants linked to disease, the study profiled T cell receptor beta repertoires in ankylosing spondylitis patients and healthy donors. Samples of peripheral blood were taken, and for ankylosing spondylitis patients, synovial fluid was collected as well. The whole study cohort included over a hundred healthy donors and 25 ankylosing spondylitis patients.

Taken from the germline V gene, the CDR1 and CDR2 loops are SGHVS and FNYEAQ. The V end gives up 6 bases and the J end 4 bases, leaving 8 bases in the junction not matched to a gene. The cysteine opens and the phenylalanine closes a CDR3 of 15 amino acids. This entry keeps only the CDR3 DNA: 45 bases, framed from base 1. General findings and caveats noted by the study authors: Significant enrichment of the disease-linked clones was reported in matched synovial fluid samples from ankylosing spondylitis patients. A CD8+ phenotype was shown by the disease-linked clones, which were found at relatively low frequencies in peripheral blood. Some TCR beta motif variants had previously been reported in synovial fluid and blood of reactive arthritis patients, which suggested common disease-initiation mechanisms. Blood from ankylosing spondylitis patients appeared to be characterized by a TCR beta motif made up of 8 or 9 highly homologous amino acid variants.

The sequence came from a male donor with ankylosing spondylitis or in good health (not recorded which). Sequenced sample: blood, either unsorted or a sorted T cell fraction (not recorded which). This sequence uses TRBV7-6 and TRBJ2-7, with 11 junctional bases fitting TRBD2. The CDR3 sequence is CASSLTSGGGYEQYF. The sequenced DNA is TGTGCCAGCAGTTTAACTAGCGGGGGAGGATACGAGCAGTACTTC.